This T cell receptor (beta chain) derives from a study of blood T cells in healthy people across ages. A second PCR of 7 to 11 cycles used a sample-barcoded 5' primer and a J-beta primer mix. Via MiXCR, TCRdb re-called the 5' RACE reads, giving one row per CDR3 protein. There are about a million distinct CDR3 sequences in the sample; roughly 51% occur only once, and over 20% lies in the top ten. The V gene's germline CDR1 is DFQATT and CDR2 SNEGSKA (reference sequence). The CDR3 runs to 12 residues. Unmatched junction bases numbered 5, after V lost 5 bases and J lost 5 bases. Sequencing used blood. The receptor comes from a woman aged 55-69 years in good health. This chain connects TRBV20-1 to TRBJ2-5; 7 bases fit TRBD1. The CDR3 DNA sequence: TGCAGTGCTGGTGGGACAGCGGAGACCCAGTACTTC. Translated, it gives CSAGGTAETQYF.